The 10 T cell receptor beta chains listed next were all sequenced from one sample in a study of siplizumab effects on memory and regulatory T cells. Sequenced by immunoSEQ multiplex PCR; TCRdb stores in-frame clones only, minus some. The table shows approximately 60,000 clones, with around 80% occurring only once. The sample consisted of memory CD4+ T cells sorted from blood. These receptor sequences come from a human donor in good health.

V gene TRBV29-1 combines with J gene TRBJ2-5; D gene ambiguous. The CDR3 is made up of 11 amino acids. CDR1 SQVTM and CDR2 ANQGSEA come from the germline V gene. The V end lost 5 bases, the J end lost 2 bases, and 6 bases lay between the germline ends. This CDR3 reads CSVRRQETQYF. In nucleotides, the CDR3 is TGCAGCGTTCGGCGGCAAGAGACCCAGTACTTC. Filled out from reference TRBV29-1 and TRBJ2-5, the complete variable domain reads SAVISQKPSRDICQRGTSLTIQCQVDSQVTMMFWYRQQPGQSLTLIATANQGSEATYESGFVIDKFPISRPNLTFSTLTVSNMSPEDSSIYLCSVRRQETQYFGPGTRLLVL.

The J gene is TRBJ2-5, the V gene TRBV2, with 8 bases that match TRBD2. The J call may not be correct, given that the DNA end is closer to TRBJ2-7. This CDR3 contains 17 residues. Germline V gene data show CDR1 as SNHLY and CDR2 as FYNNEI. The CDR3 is CAGQAGRGASATYEQYF. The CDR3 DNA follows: TGTGCCGGCCAGGCGGGGCGGGGGGCATCCGCAACCTACGAGCAGTACTTC.

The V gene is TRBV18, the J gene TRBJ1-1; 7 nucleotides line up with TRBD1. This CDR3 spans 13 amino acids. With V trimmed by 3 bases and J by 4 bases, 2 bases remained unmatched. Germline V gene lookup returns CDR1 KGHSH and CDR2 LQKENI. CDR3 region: CASSPQGVTEAFF. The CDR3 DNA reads TGTGCCAGCTCACCTCAGGGGGTCACTGAAGCTTTCTTT.

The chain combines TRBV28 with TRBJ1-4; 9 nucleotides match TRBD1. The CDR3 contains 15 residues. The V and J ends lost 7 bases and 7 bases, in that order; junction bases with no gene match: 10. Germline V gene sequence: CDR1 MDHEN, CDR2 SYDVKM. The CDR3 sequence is CASTLQGANIEKLFF. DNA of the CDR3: TGTGCCAGCACTCTACAGGGGGCAAACATTGAAAAACTGTTTTTT. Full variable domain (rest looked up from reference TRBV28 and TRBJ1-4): DVKVTQSSRYLVKRTGEKVFLECVQDMDHENMFWYRQDPGLGLRLIYFSYDVKMKEKGDIPEGYSVSREKKERFSLILESASTNQTSMYLCASTLQGANIEKLFFGSGTQLSVL.

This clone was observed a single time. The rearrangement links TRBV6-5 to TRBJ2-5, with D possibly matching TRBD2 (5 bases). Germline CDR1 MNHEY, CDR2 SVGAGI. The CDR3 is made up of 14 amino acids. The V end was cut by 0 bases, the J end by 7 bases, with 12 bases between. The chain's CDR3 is CASSYSSRDMTQYF. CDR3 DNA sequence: TGTGCCAGCAGTTACTCGAGCCGGGATATGACCCAGTACTTC.

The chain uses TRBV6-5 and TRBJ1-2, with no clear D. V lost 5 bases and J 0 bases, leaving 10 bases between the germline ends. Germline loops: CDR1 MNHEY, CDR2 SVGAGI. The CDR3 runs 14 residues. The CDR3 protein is CASSVAATNYGYTF. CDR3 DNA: TGTGCCAGCAGTGTCGCGGCCACTAACTATGGCTACACCTTC.

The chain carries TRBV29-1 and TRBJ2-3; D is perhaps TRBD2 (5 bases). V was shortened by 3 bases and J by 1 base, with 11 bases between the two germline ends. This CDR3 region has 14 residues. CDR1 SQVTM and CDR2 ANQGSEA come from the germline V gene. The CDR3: CSVDGVAGTDTQYF. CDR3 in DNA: TGCAGCGTTGACGGGGTTGCAGGCACAGATACGCAGTATTTT.

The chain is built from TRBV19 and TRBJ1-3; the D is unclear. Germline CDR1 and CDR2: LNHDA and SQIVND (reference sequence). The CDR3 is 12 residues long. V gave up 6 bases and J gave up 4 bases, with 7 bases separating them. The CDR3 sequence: CASRTGGNTIYF. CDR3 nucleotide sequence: TGTGCCAGTAGAACTGGAGGAAACACCATATATTTT. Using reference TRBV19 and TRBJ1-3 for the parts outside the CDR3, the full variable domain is DGGITQSPKYLFRKEGQNVTLSCEQNLNHDAMYWYRQDPGQGLRLIYYSQIVNDFQKGDIAEGYSVSREKKESFPLTVTSAQKNPTAFYLCASRTGGNTIYFGEGSWLTVV.

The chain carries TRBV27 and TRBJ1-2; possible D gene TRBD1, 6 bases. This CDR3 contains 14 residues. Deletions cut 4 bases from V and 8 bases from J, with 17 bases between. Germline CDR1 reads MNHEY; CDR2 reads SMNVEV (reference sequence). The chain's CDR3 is CASSSPRTEGGYTF. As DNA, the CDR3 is TGTGCCAGCAGTTCCCCCCGGACAGAGGGAGGCTACACCTTC.

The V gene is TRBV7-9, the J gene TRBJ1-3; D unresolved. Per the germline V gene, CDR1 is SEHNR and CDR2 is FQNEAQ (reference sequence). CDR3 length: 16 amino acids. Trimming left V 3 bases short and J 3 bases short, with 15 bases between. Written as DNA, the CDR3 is TGTGCCAGCAGCTTTGCACAACCATCTGGTGGAAACACCATATATTTT. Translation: CASSFAQPSGGNTIYF.